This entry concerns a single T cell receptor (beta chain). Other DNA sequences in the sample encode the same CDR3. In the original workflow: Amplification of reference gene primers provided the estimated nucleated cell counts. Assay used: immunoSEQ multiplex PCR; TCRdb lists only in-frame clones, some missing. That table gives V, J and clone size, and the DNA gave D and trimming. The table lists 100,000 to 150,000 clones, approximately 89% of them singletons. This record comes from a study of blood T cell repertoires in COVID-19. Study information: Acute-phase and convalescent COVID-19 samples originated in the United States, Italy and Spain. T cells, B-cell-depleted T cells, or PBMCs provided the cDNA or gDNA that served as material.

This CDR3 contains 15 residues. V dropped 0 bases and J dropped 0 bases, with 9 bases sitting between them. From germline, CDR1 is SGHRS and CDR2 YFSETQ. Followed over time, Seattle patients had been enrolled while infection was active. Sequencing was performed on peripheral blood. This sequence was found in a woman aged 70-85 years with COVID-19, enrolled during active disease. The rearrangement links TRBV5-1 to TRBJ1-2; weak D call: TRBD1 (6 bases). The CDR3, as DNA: TGCGCCAGCAGCTTGGGGACAGCCACTAACTATGGCTACACCTTC. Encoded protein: CASSLGTATNYGYTF.